A single TCR beta chain is shown here with its context. This entry belongs to a study of blood T cell repertoires in COVID-19. The study assigned cohorts using participant-reported clinical history. Original processing notes: Counts of nucleated cells, estimated from reference gene primer amplification, were obtained. Assay used: immunoSEQ multiplex PCR; TCRdb lists only in-frame clones, some missing. That table furnishes V, J and clone size, whereas the DNA furnished D and trimming. The data contain under 300,000 clones, roughly 87% of them singletons. This TCR was sampled from a woman in her 30s with acute COVID-19. The sequenced material came from PBMCs or T cells enriched from blood (not recorded which).

The CDR3: CASSYPGQNYGYTF. CDR3 nucleotides: TGTGCCAGCAGTTACCCGGGACAGAACTATGGCTACACCTTC. This chain joins TRBV6-2 or TRBV6-3 and TRBJ1-2; 7 nucleotides match TRBD1. Germline CDR1 and CDR2: MNHEY and SVGEGT. J was trimmed by 2 bases and V by 2 bases; bases with no gene match: 2. This CDR3 region has 14 residues.